This entry lists 25 T cell receptor beta chains sequenced from one sample in a study of T cell responses to AZD1222 COVID-19 vaccine. Libraries were prepared by immunoSEQ multiplex PCR; TCRdb keeps only in-frame clonotypes and omits some of them. The sample holds approximately 110,000 clones, more than 80% seen once. Material: peripheral blood, obtained 28 days after the second AZD1222 dose. The receptors come from an adult who received the AZD1222 COVID-19 vaccine.

This chain joins TRBV6-1 and TRBJ1-1; D possibly corresponds to TRBD1 (6 bases). The CDR3 runs 13 residues. The ends were cut back, 7 bases at V and 8 bases at J, with 17 bases in the middle. Germline CDR1 reads MNHNS; CDR2 reads SASEGT. The CDR3 DNA follows: TGTGCCAGCACCGACCGACGTGACAGGGAAGCTTTCTTT. Translated, it gives CASTDRRDREAFF.

The chain has TRBV20-1 and TRBJ2-1; D is uncertain. The CDR3 has 13 residues. CDR1 is DFQATT and CDR2 is SNEGSKA in the germline V gene (reference sequence). Trimming pared 6 bases from V and 3 bases from J, leaving 12 bases between. CDR3 amino acids: CSASSGRYNEQFF. The CDR3 nucleotides are TGCAGTGCAAGTTCCGGACGCTACAATGAGCAGTTCTTC.

This chain uses TRBV11-2 with TRBJ2-3; D ambiguous. Trimming took off 1 base at V and 1 base at J, with 3 bases between the two ends. The CDR3 is made up of 13 amino acids. Germline-derived CDR1 and CDR2 are SGHAT and FQNNGV. The CDR3 here is CASSLAGTDTQYF. The CDR3 DNA is TGTGCCAGCAGCTTAGCTGGCACAGATACGCAGTATTTT.

The J gene is TRBJ1-4, the V gene TRBV30; no clear D. The CDR3 consists of 13 residues. Looked up from germline, CDR1 is GTSNPN and CDR2 is SVGIG (reference sequence). V was shortened by 0 bases and J by 12 bases, with 14 bases between the two germline ends. This chain's CDR3 is CAWSVSGLLELFF. CDR3 nucleotides: TGTGCCTGGAGTGTATCCGGGCTACTGGAACTGTTTTTT.

The chain joins TRBV15 to TRBJ1-6; D might be TRBD1 (6 bases). The ends were cut back, 0 bases at V and 6 bases at J, with 9 bases in the middle. The CDR3 is 15 amino acids. The germline CDR1 and CDR2 sequences are LNHNV and YYDKDF (reference sequence). CDR3 in amino acids: CATSRDPGANSPLHF. CDR3 coding DNA: TGTGCCACCAGCAGAGATCCGGGGGCTAATTCACCCCTCCACTTT.

The rearrangement links TRBV5-4 to TRBJ2-3; no clear D. Germline V gene data show CDR1 as SGHNT and CDR2 as YYREEE (reference sequence). The CDR3 is 14 residues long. V lost 2 bases and J 4 bases, leaving 11 bases between the germline ends. In nucleotides, the CDR3 is TGTGCCAGCAGCTTCTTCGGTGCCGCAGATACGCAGTATTTT. It codes for CASSFFGAADTQYF.

This chain uses TRBV7-2 with TRBJ2-1; TRBD2 agrees at 10 bases. Germline lookup yields CDR1 SGHTA and CDR2 FQGNSA. Germline trimming cut 4 bases from V and 5 bases from J; bases unmatched to any gene: 5. The CDR3 covers 15 residues. CDR3 nucleotides: TGTGCCAGCAGCTCTAGCGGGGGAGATAACAATGAGCAGTTCTTC. Translating gives CASSSSGGDNNEQFF.

This clone occurred once. The chain carries TRBV9 and TRBJ1-3; unclear D gene. Germline V gives CDR1 SGDLS, CDR2 YYNGEE. V was clipped by 0 bases and J by 0 bases, with 10 bases between them. The CDR3 has 16 amino acids. The CDR3 loop reads CASSVVAGLSGNTIYF. Written as DNA, the CDR3 is TGTGCCAGCAGCGTAGTCGCGGGTCTCTCTGGAAACACCATATATTTT.

The chain joins TRBV6-5 to TRBJ1-1; D gene ambiguous. V was shortened by 4 bases and J by 6 bases, with 6 bases between the two germline ends. From germline, CDR1 is MNHEY and CDR2 SVGAGI. There are 11 residues in the CDR3. The CDR3 nucleotides are TGTGCCAGCAGTTCTGGAGCTGAAGCTTTCTTT. Encoded protein: CASSSGAEAFF.

This rearrangement joins TRBV19 to TRBJ1-2; 10 nucleotides line up with TRBD1. The CDR3 consists of 14 residues. With V trimmed by 7 bases and J by 4 bases, 6 bases remained unmatched. Germline CDR1 reads LNHDA; CDR2 reads SQIVND (reference sequence). The CDR3 coding sequence is TGTGCCAGTACAATGACAGGGGGCGTCTATGGCTACACCTTC. Protein sequence: CASTMTGGVYGYTF.

This clone was seen more than once but under ten times. V gene TRBV28 combines with J gene TRBJ1-2; perhaps TRBD1 as D (6 bases). V was shortened by 2 bases and J by 5 bases, with 12 bases between the two germline ends. This CDR3 has 14 amino acids. Germline CDR1 is MDHEN and CDR2 is SYDVKM. CDR3 DNA sequence: TGTGCCAGCAGTTTAGGACAGATGGTATATGGCTACACCTTC. Protein product: CASSLGQMVYGYTF.

The V call is TRBV2, the J call TRBJ1-5; TRBD1 matches 9 bases. CDR3 length equals 15 residues. The germline V gene encodes CDR1 SNHLY and CDR2 FYNNEI. V trimming: 4 bases; J trimming: 6 bases; junction bases outside the gene matches: 7. In DNA form, the CDR3 reads TGTGCCAGCAGTGCTCGGGACAGGGATGGTCAGCCCCAGCATTTT. Protein product: CASSARDRDGQPQHF.

The chain uses TRBV5-4 and TRBJ2-3, with TRBD2 matching over 14 bases. CDR1 is SGHNT and CDR2 is YYREEE in the germline V gene (reference sequence). CDR3 length: 17 residues. J lost 2 bases, V lost 5 bases, and 7 bases had no gene match. In nucleotides, the CDR3 is TGTGCCAGCAGTTTACGACTAGCGGGGGGGATCACAGATACGCAGTATTTT. The encoded protein is CASSLRLAGGITDTQYF.

The V and J genes are TRBV7-8 and TRBJ2-5, with unresolved D. The CDR3 length is 14 residues. Germline lookup yields CDR1 SGHVS and CDR2 FQNEAQ. Trimming cost V 1 base and J 1 base, with 7 bases left between them. The CDR3 here is CASSLVRVQETQYF. CDR3 in DNA: TGTGCCAGCAGCTTAGTCCGGGTCCAAGAGACCCAGTACTTC.

This rearrangement joins TRBV6-5 to TRBJ2-1, with 9 bases that match TRBD1. V shed 8 bases and J 8 bases; nucleotides not matched to a gene: 4. Germline V CDR1 and CDR2: MNHEY, SVGAGI. The CDR3 spans 12 residues. The CDR3 nucleotides are TGTGCCAGCGGAACAGGGGGCCATGAGCAGTTCTTC. Its protein product is CASGTGGHEQFF.

The chain joins TRBV19 to TRBJ1-2; tentatively, D is TRBD1 (5 bases). The V end was cut by 3 bases, the J end by 3 bases, with 8 bases between. Germline CDR1 is LNHDA and CDR2 is SQIVND (reference sequence). This CDR3 region has 13 residues. The CDR3 spells CASSMGEDYGYTF. The CDR3 coding sequence is TGTGCCAGTAGTATGGGGGAGGACTATGGCTACACCTTC.

The rearrangement uses TRBV5-1 and TRBJ2-7; TRBD1 matches at 8 bases. Per the germline V gene, CDR1 is SGHRS and CDR2 is YFSETQ. Trimming took 4 bases from V and 4 from J; bases not matched to a gene: 13. CDR3 length: 16 amino acids. Here the CDR3 reads CASSPSLGQGQYEQYF. CDR3 DNA: TGCGCCAGCAGCCCTTCCTTAGGACAGGGACAGTACGAGCAGTACTTC.

V gene TRBV23-1 combines with J gene TRBJ1-2, with 7 bases lining up with TRBD1. TRBV23-1 counts as an open reading frame of uncertain function. This CDR3 spans 17 amino acids. Unmatched junction bases numbered 10, after V lost 1 base and J lost 2 bases. The CDR3 region is CASSQFPSDRSNYGYTF. The CDR3 DNA reads as TGCGCCAGCAGTCAATTCCCCTCGGACAGGTCAAACTATGGCTACACCTTC.

This clone was observed at least ten times. The chain links TRBV6-4 to TRBJ1-4; D is unresolved. CDR3 length: 12 amino acids. Germline loops: CDR1 MRHNA, CDR2 SNTAGT. Trimming removed 2 bases at V and 5 bases at J, with 3 bases between. The CDR3 DNA sequence: TGTGCCAGCAGTGACAGAAATGAAAAACTGTTTTTT. It codes for CASSDRNEKLFF.

The genes are TRBV28 and TRBJ1-4, with D perhaps TRBD1 (6 bases). The germline V gene has CDR1 MDHEN and CDR2 SYDVKM. The V gene lost 4 bases and the J gene lost 4 bases, with 13 bases spanning the gap. The CDR3 totals 15 residues. This chain's CDR3 is CASSSQGPDNEKLFF. The CDR3 bases are TGTGCCAGCAGTTCGCAGGGGCCCGATAATGAAAAACTGTTTTTT.

This rearrangement joins TRBV7-8 to TRBJ1-5; D is unclear. This CDR3 is built from 17 residues. Germline CDR1 reads SGHVS; CDR2 reads FQNEAQ. Trimming pared 5 bases from V and 0 bases from J, leaving 17 bases between. The CDR3 bases are TGTGCCAGCAGCCGCTGGGGTCAGGAGTATAGCAATCAGCCCCAGCATTTT. Translation: CASSRWGQEYSNQPQHF.

The chain carries TRBV6-5 and TRBJ1-6, with unresolved D. The germline gives CDR1 MNHEY, CDR2 SVGAGI. This CDR3 is 13 amino acids long. V lost 2 bases and J 11 bases, leaving 10 bases between the germline ends. CDR3 nucleotide sequence: TGTGCCAGCAGTTACGGGGAGACGACACCCCTCCACTTT. This sequence encodes CASSYGETTPLHF.

The chain links TRBV4-1 to TRBJ1-2, with D possibly matching TRBD1 (6 bases). Germline V gives CDR1 MGHRA, CDR2 YSYEKL. There are 15 residues in the CDR3. Between the trimmed V and J ends, which lost 1 base and 0 bases, there was a span of 9 bases. DNA for the CDR3: TGCGCCAGCAGCCAAGGGACAGTGGCTAACTATGGCTACACCTTC. Translated: CASSQGTVANYGYTF.

This rearrangement joins TRBV2 to TRBJ2-1, with TRBD2 identical over 10 bases. The CDR3 totals 16 residues. Germline CDR1 SNHLY, CDR2 FYNNEI. V gave up 4 bases and J gave up 4 bases; unmatched junction bases: 7. The CDR3 DNA reads TGTGCCAGCAGTGCCCAGCGGGGGGGGGCTTACAATGAGCAGTTCTTC. Translating gives CASSAQRGGAYNEQFF.

The chain links TRBV6-5 to TRBJ1-1, with D possibly TRBD1 on 5 matching bases. V lost 2 bases and J 1 base, leaving 11 bases between the germline ends. CDR1 is MNHEY, CDR2 SVGAGI, per germline. The CDR3 is 15 residues long. This CDR3 reads CASSYGGTSNTEAFF. The CDR3, as DNA: TGTGCCAGCAGTTACGGGGGGACTTCGAACACTGAAGCTTTCTTT.